This TCR beta chain derives from a study of blood T cell repertoires in COVID-19. Study-level information: T cells, B-cell-depleted T cells, or PBMCs supplied cDNA or gDNA.

Germline V gene data show CDR1 as SGHNT and CDR2 as YYREEE (reference sequence). The junction had 9 bases not matched to a gene; V was cut back by 0 bases and J by 7 bases. The CDR3 extends over 15 amino acids. Profiled with immunoSEQ multiplex PCR; TCRdb holds only in-frame clones, not every one. Of some 71,000 clones listed, approximately 90% were seen once; the top ten hold under 6.5%. Sequencing was carried out using peripheral blood. The sequence came from a woman aged 18-29 years with acute or convalescent COVID-19. V is TRBV5-4 and J is TRBJ2-7; 8 bases agree with TRBD1. The CDR3 spells CASSLGQGTVGEQYF. The CDR3 region has the DNA TGTGCCAGCAGCTTGGGACAGGGGACGGTCGGGGAGCAGTACTTC.